These T cell receptor beta chains were read from a single sample in a study of lymphopenia after photon versus proton radiotherapy. Libraries were prepared by immunoSEQ multiplex PCR; TCRdb keeps only in-frame clonotypes and omits some of them. Of approximately 40,000 clones in the sample, approximately 86% were seen once. Specimen: peripheral blood, collected from a patient treated with proton-based radiotherapy. Receptors originate from a woman between 65 and 79 years old with pancreatic cancer. Some clones in this sample may be carry-over from other donors' samples. CDR3s include the opening cysteine and the closing phenylalanine or tryptophan. A D gene is named only where the DNA matches it firmly. Not all rows give a size; the values are once, few, many and, for expanded clones, a class.

NA	TRBV11-3	15	TRBJ2-3	TRBD1	TGTGCCAGCAGCCATGTGGGACAGGGGGTGGATACGCAGTATTTT	CASSHVGQGVDTQYF
NA	TRBV4-2	17	TRBJ2-1	NA	TGTGCCAGCAGCCAAGACGCCTTCCGAAGCAACTACAATGAGCAGTTCTTC	CASSQDAFRSNYNEQFF
NA	TRBV28	15	TRBJ1-1	NA	TGTGCCAGCAGTCCCCACTGGCCGGGGAACACTGAAGCTTTCTTT	CASSPHWPGNTEAFF
few	TRBV15	15	TRBJ1-1	NA	TGTGCCACCAGCAGACCCCGGGCCCTGGACACTGAAGCTTTCTTT	CATSRPRALDTEAFF
few	TRBV27	13	TRBJ1-2	TRBD1	TGTGCCAGCAGTAAAGGGGGCCCCTATGGCTACACCTTC	CASSKGGPYGYTF
NA	TRBV19	19	TRBJ2-2	TRBD1	TGTGCCAGTAGTACCCCCCTGGGACAGGGGCTAAGGAACACCGGGGAGCTGTTTTTT	CASSTPLGQGLRNTGELFF
NA	TRBV19	14	TRBJ1-1	NA	TGTGCCAGTAGTATAGATGGGACCTCCACTGAAGCTTTCTTT	CASSIDGTSTEAFF
NA	TRBV6-1	13	TRBJ1-6	NA	TGTGCCAGCAGTGGGGCCCCAGTTGGACCCCTCCACTTT	CASSGAPVGPLHF
NA	TRBV5-1	16	TRBJ2-1	NA	TGCGCCAGCAGCTTGTCTGTAGCGGCGGGTTACAATGAGCAGTTCTTC	CASSLSVAAGYNEQFF
NA	TRBV5-5	14	TRBJ2-7	TRBD1	TGTGCCAGCAGCTTGCATGGACAGGGCTACGAGCAGTACTTC	CASSLHGQGYEQYF
NA	TRBV27	16	TRBJ2-3	NA	TGTGCCAGCAGCCTTGGGACTCCTCAACTTGGAGATACGCAGTATTTT	CASSLGTPQLGDTQYF
NA	TRBV2	13	TRBJ2-5	TRBD1	TGTGCCAGCAGTGACGGACAGGGTGGGACCCAGTACTTC	CASSDGQGGTQYF
once	TRBV9	16	TRBJ2-2	NA	TGTGCCAGCAGCGTAGGTGGCGGGGCGAACACCGGGGAGCTGTTTTTT	CASSVGGGANTGELFF
NA	TRBV5-1	14	TRBJ1-2	NA	TGCGCCAGCAGCTTGGAGGTGGGGGCACGGGGCTACACCTTC	CASSLEVGARGYTF
NA	TRBV5-1	14	TRBJ2-1	TRBD2	TGCGCCAGCAGCCGAGGACTAGAATACAATGAGCAGTTCTTC	CASSRGLEYNEQFF
NA	TRBV14	14	TRBJ2-3	NA	TGTGCCAGCAGCCGATTCCAGGGATCAGATACGCAGTATTTT	CASSRFQGSDTQYF
few	TRBV4-3	14	TRBJ2-5	NA	TGCGCCAGCAGCCAAGACACAGGGAAAGAGACCCAGTACTTC	CASSQDTGKETQYF
NA	TRBV5-1	15	TRBJ1-5	NA	TGCGCCAGCAGCTTGATGGCAGGGTCCGATCAGCCCCAGCATTTT	CASSLMAGSDQPQHF
NA	TRBV5-6	14	TRBJ1-1	TRBD1	TGTGCCAGCAGCTTTCAGGGGGCGGGCACTGAAGCTTTCTTT	CASSFQGAGTEAFF
once	TRBV19	13	TRBJ1-1	TRBD1	TGTGCCAGTCATTACACAGGGGGGGCTGAAGCTTTCTTT	CASHYTGGAEAFF
once	TRBV2	11	TRBJ2-5	NA	TGTGCCAGCAGTGAAACGTGGACAGTATACTTC	CASSETWTVYF
NA	TRBV15	15	TRBJ2-7	NA	TGTGCCACCAGCAGAGATCTGGGCGTTGAGTACGAGCAGTACTTC	CATSRDLGVEYEQYF
NA	TRBV7-9	15	TRBJ1-4	NA	TGTGCCAGCAGCTTAGTGGGGGCAACTAATGAAAAACTGTTTTTT	CASSLVGATNEKLFF
NA	TRBV10-3	11	TRBJ2-5	NA	TGTGCCATCAAAGGGGAAGAGACCCAGTACTTC	CAIKGEETQYF
NA	TRBV28	13	TRBJ1-4	NA	TGTGCCAGCAGCACCACCTTTGTCGAAAAACTGTTTTTT	CASSTTFVEKLFF
NA	TRBV28	15	TRBJ2-5	NA	TGTGCCAGCAGTTTATTAGGAAAGTCCGGTGAGACCCAGTACTTC	CASSLLGKSGETQYF
NA	TRBV28	15	TRBJ1-3	TRBD1	TGTGCCAGCAGCCGTGACAGGGCCTCTGGAAACACCATATATTTT	CASSRDRASGNTIYF
NA	TRBV7-9	15	TRBJ1-1	TRBD1	TGTGCCAGCAGGAAGGGGACAGATTACCACACTGAAGCTTTCTTT	CASRKGTDYHTEAFF
NA	TRBV18	16	TRBJ2-7	NA	TGTGCCAGCTCCCCCACCTCCCGTATGGGAACCTACGAGCAGTACTTC	CASSPTSRMGTYEQYF
NA	TRBV4-3	14	TRBJ2-2	NA	TGCGCCAGCAGCCAAGGCGGGCCCACCGGGGAGCTGTTTTTT	CASSQGGPTGELFF
NA	TRBV5-1	15	TRBJ1-5	NA	TGCGCCAGCAGCTTCGGGTCAGAGCCCAATCAGCCCCAGCATTTT	CASSFGSEPNQPQHF
NA	TRBV30	11	TRBJ1-6	NA	TGTGCCTGGACTAATAATTCACCCCTCCACTTT	CAWTNNSPLHF
NA	TRBV28	13	TRBJ1-4	TRBD1	TGTGCCAGCCGAGGGGACAGTAATGAAAAACTGTTTTTT	CASRGDSNEKLFF
once	TRBV2	13	TRBJ2-3	NA	TGTGCCAGCAGCCGGGACCTAACAGATACGCAGTATTTT	CASSRDLTDTQYF
NA	TRBV7-9	15	TRBJ2-5	NA	TGTGCCAGCAGTTCCGGACTAACACAACAAGAGACCCAGTACTTC	CASSSGLTQQETQYF
few	TRBV14	15	TRBJ2-7	TRBD2	TGTGCCAGCAGCCATCCGACTAGCGGCGCTTACGAGCAGTACTTC	CASSHPTSGAYEQYF
NA	TRBV7-9	16	TRBJ1-4	NA	TGTGCCAGCAGCCCCCCCCAACAGGGACTGAAGGAAAAACTGTTTTTT	CASSPPQQGLKEKLFF
NA	TRBV7-2	16	TRBJ2-6	NA	TGTGCCAGCAGCCCCCAAGGGCGGACTGGGGCCAACGTCCTGACTTTC	CASSPQGRTGANVLTF
NA	TRBV10-2	17	TRBJ2-2	TRBD2	TGCGCCAGCAGTGAGAGTCTAGCGGTACCGAACACCGGGGAGCTGTTTTTT	CASSESLAVPNTGELFF
NA	TRBV28	13	TRBJ2-7	NA	TGTGCCAGCAGTTTTGGAAGCTCCTACGAGCAGTACTTC	CASSFGSSYEQYF
few	TRBV7-9	13	TRBJ2-1	NA	TGTGCCAGCAGCTACAGGGACTACAATGAGCAGTTCTTC	CASSYRDYNEQFF
NA	TRBV29-1	13	TRBJ2-7	TRBD2	TGCAGCGTGAAACCGGGGGGGTATTACGAGCAGTACTTC	CSVKPGGYYEQYF
NA	TRBV9	17	TRBJ2-3	NA	TGTGCCAGCAGCGTAGTAGGGACGGGGGAGGTCCCAGATACGCAGTATTTT	CASSVVGTGEVPDTQYF
NA	TRBV5-1	15	TRBJ2-5	TRBD1	TGCGCCAGCAGCTCGGGACAGGGAAGTCCGGAGACCCAGTACTTC	CASSSGQGSPETQYF